Below, 21 T cell receptor beta chains from the same sample are listed, as sequenced in a study of blood T cell repertoires in COVID-19. Measured with immunoSEQ multiplex PCR; TCRdb has only the in-frame clones, and not every one. The table records some 240,000 clones, around three quarters of them present only once. Sequencing was performed on peripheral blood. Source of these receptors: a woman in her 70s with acute or convalescent COVID-19.

The chain employs TRBV5-1 and TRBJ1-1; weak D call: TRBD1 (6 bases). Germline V gene lookup returns CDR1 SGHRS and CDR2 YFSETQ. This CDR3 is 14 amino acids long. Deletions cut 0 bases from V and 5 bases from J, with 11 bases between. The CDR3 here is CASSLEAGATEAFF. CDR3 nucleotide sequence: TGCGCCAGCAGCTTGGAAGCAGGGGCGACTGAAGCTTTCTTT. Using reference TRBV5-1 and TRBJ1-1 for the parts outside the CDR3, the full variable domain is KAGVTQTPRYLIKTRGQQVTLSCSPISGHRSVSWYQQTPGQGLQFLFEYFSETQRNKGNFPGRFSGRQFSNSRSEMNVSTLELGDSALYLCASSLEAGATEAFFGQGTRLTVV.

The chain uses TRBV10-3 and TRBJ1-2; D is uncertain. CDR1 is ENHRY and CDR2 is SYGVKD in the germline V gene. The CDR3 loop spans 14 amino acids. V was shortened by 3 bases and J by 4 bases, with 12 bases between the two germline ends. CDR3 DNA: TGTGCCATCAGTGACCCACCTGCGGTCTATGGCTACACCTTC. Protein sequence: CAISDPPAVYGYTF.

The chain links TRBV2 to TRBJ1-5, with 7 bases lining up with TRBD1. Germline CDR1 and CDR2: SNHLY and FYNNEI. V shed 5 bases and J 0 bases; nucleotides not matched to a gene: 7. This CDR3 contains 16 residues. In DNA form, the CDR3 reads TGTGCCAGCAGTCGGGACAGCATGTATAGCAATCAGCCCCAGCATTTT. It translates to CASSRDSMYSNQPQHF. The whole variable domain, remainder taken from reference TRBV2 and TRBJ1-5, is EPEVTQTPSHQVTQMGQEVILRCVPISNHLYFYWYRQILGQKVEFLVSFYNNEISEKSEIFDDQFSVERPDGSNFTLKIRSTKLEDSAMYFCASSRDSMYSNQPQHFGDGTRLSIL.

This chain connects TRBV6-4 to TRBJ2-3, with TRBD2 identical over 8 bases. CDR3 length: 14 residues. Germline V gives CDR1 MRHNA, CDR2 SNTAGT. Trimming cost V 6 bases and J 0 bases; bases outside gene matches: 2. In nucleotides, the CDR3 is TGTGCCAGCAGAGCGGGGGTCAGCACAGATACGCAGTATTTT. Its translation: CASRAGVSTDTQYF.

The chain uses TRBV28 and TRBJ1-5; the match to TRBD1 covers 9 bases. The CDR3 is 15 amino acids. Unmatched junction bases numbered 7, after V lost 5 bases and J lost 5 bases. Germline lookup yields CDR1 MDHEN and CDR2 SYDVKM. The CDR3 region is CASSIGQGRDQPQHF. CDR3 DNA: TGTGCCAGCAGTATTGGACAGGGGCGGGATCAGCCCCAGCATTTT.

The chain couples TRBV11-2 to TRBJ2-5; 9 bases fit TRBD2. This CDR3 has 15 residues. Germline V gene sequence: CDR1 SGHAT, CDR2 FQNNGV. Trimming removed 3 bases from V and 5 bases from J; junction bases left unmatched: 7. The CDR3 DNA reads TGTGCCAGCAGCTTCCCGGCGGGGGGGCAGGAGACCCAGTACTTC. Protein product: CASSFPAGGQETQYF.

V is TRBV11-2 and J is TRBJ2-3; maybe TRBD2 (5 bases). V gave up 4 bases and J gave up 0 bases, with 11 bases separating them. The length of the CDR3 is 15 residues. Per germline, CDR1 SGHAT and CDR2 FQNNGV. Here the CDR3 reads CASSSPADSTDTQYF. CDR3 bases: TGTGCCAGCAGCTCCCCAGCGGATAGCACAGATACGCAGTATTTT. The variable domain in full, completed from reference TRBV11-2 and TRBJ2-3, reads EAGVAQSPRYKIIEKRQSVAFWCNPISGHATLYWYQQILGQGPKLLIQFQNNGVVDDSQLPKDRFSAERLKGVDSTLKIQPAKLEDSAVYLCASSSPADSTDTQYFGPGTRLTVL.

This clone was detected only a few times. The V gene is TRBV2, the J gene TRBJ1-1, with 7 bases aligning to TRBD1. This CDR3 comprises 14 residues. Germline trimming cut 5 bases from V and 7 bases from J; bases unmatched to any gene: 10. From germline, CDR1 is SNHLY and CDR2 FYNNEI. As DNA, the CDR3 is TGTGCCAGCAGTTATGACAGGGTAAAAGGTGAAGCTTTCTTT. As protein: CASSYDRVKGEAFF.

The chain joins TRBV5-5 to TRBJ1-2; D not resolved. CDR1 and CDR2 from the germline V gene are SGHKS and YYEKEE (reference sequence). The CDR3 loop spans 13 amino acids. The V end was cut by 0 bases, the J end by 4 bases, with 7 bases between. CDR3 loop: CASSLVELYGYTF. CDR3 nucleotides: TGTGCCAGCAGCTTGGTGGAGCTCTATGGCTACACCTTC.

J is TRBJ2-2 and V is TRBV3-1 (or the pseudogene TRBV3-2), with D perhaps matching TRBD2 (5 bases). The V and J ends lost 0 bases and 6 bases respectively, with 17 bases between them. The CDR3 spans 17 residues. The germline V gene encodes CDR1 LGHDT and CDR2 YNNKEL (reference sequence). The CDR3 sequence: CASSQDGEYSDAGELFF. The CDR3 DNA reads as TGTGCCAGCAGCCAAGACGGGGAGTATAGCGATGCCGGGGAGCTGTTTTTT.

Concerning this clone itself: Other nucleotide sequences from this sample produce the same CDR3. CDR3: CASSVGGGSYNEQFF. DNA for the CDR3: TGTGCCAGCAGCGTCGGCGGGGGCTCCTACAATGAGCAGTTCTTC. V usage is TRBV9 and J usage is TRBJ2-1; 7 nucleotides line up with TRBD2. CDR1 is SGDLS and CDR2 is YYNGEE in the germline V gene. CDR3 size: 15 residues. Trimming removed 2 bases from V and 0 bases from J; junction bases left unmatched: 2.

The chain has TRBV18 and TRBJ2-1, with 9 bases identical to TRBD1. The CDR3 covers 18 residues. The ends lost 0 bases at V and 7 bases at J; junction bases unmatched: 13. The germline gives CDR1 KGHSH, CDR2 LQKENI. The CDR3 protein is CASSPPLLGQGRFNEQFF. The DNA of the CDR3 is TGTGCCAGCTCACCACCGTTATTGGGACAGGGACGATTTAATGAGCAGTTCTTC.

CDR3: CASSVAYEQYF. CDR3 coding DNA: TGTGCCAGCAGCGTCGCCTACGAGCAGTACTTC. This sequence joins TRBV7-9 and TRBJ2-7; D uncertain. Germline-derived CDR1 and CDR2 are SEHNR and FQNEAQ (reference sequence). The CDR3 consists of 11 residues. Trimming pared 5 bases from V and 2 bases from J, leaving 4 bases between.

This clone was picked up one time. V gene TRBV29-1 combines with J gene TRBJ1-1; D is possibly TRBD1 (6 bases). V lost 5 bases, J lost 0 bases, and 10 bases lay in between. Per germline, CDR1 SQVTM and CDR2 ANQGSEA. There are 13 residues in the CDR3. The CDR3 spells CSVSGTLNTEAFF. The CDR3 DNA reads TGCAGCGTTTCCGGGACACTGAACACTGAAGCTTTCTTT.

This clone was detected only a few times. The chain uses TRBV2 and TRBJ2-7, with 9 bases lining up with TRBD1. This CDR3 has 13 amino acids. J was trimmed by 4 bases and V by 6 bases; bases with no gene match: 4. Germline values: CDR1 SNHLY, CDR2 FYNNEI. CDR3 coding DNA: TGTGCCAGCAGCCGGGACAGGGAATACGAGCAGTACTTC. Encoded protein: CASSRDREYEQYF.

The chain recombines TRBV3-1 (or the pseudogene TRBV3-2) with TRBJ2-5; 9 bases fit TRBD2. CDR3 size: 12 residues. Germline V gene lookup returns CDR1 LGHDT and CDR2 YNNKEL (reference sequence). V lost 1 base, J lost 13 bases, and 4 bases stayed unmatched. Here the CDR3 reads CASSQGRGGRYF. The CDR3 DNA follows: TGTGCCAGCAGCCAAGGGCGGGGGGGCCGGTACTTC.

This chain joins TRBV10-3 and TRBJ2-7, with 13 bases fitting TRBD2. This CDR3 has 16 residues. V was clipped by 4 bases and J by 1 base; unmatched bases: 4. Looked up from germline, CDR1 is ENHRY and CDR2 is SYGVKD. Written as DNA, the CDR3 is TGTGCCATCAGTGGGACTAGCGGGGGAGATTCCTACGAGCAGTACTTC. Translated: CAISGTSGGDSYEQYF.

The chain links TRBV9 to TRBJ2-1; 7 bases align to TRBD1. The CDR3 is 15 amino acids. V lost 3 bases, J lost 5 bases, and 8 bases stayed unmatched. Germline-derived CDR1 and CDR2 are SGDLS and YYNGEE. The CDR3 coding sequence is TGTGCCAGCAGCGCCGACAGGGCAGCACACAATGAGCAGTTCTTC. It specifies CASSADRAAHNEQFF.

The chain joins TRBV9 to TRBJ2-1, with D possibly being TRBD2 (6 bases). Germline loops: CDR1 SGDLS, CDR2 YYNGEE. This CDR3 region has 15 residues. Trimming shortened V by 4 bases and J by 4 bases, and 15 bases separated the two germline ends. The CDR3 DNA reads as TGTGCCAGCAGCCCCCAAGCGGGCCTGTACAATGAGCAGTTCTTC. It yields the protein CASSPQAGLYNEQFF.

This rearrangement joins TRBV3-1 (or the pseudogene TRBV3-2) to TRBJ1-2; D is unclear. The CDR3 is 13 amino acids. V dropped 4 bases and J dropped 0 bases, with 6 bases sitting between them. Per the germline V gene, CDR1 is LGHDT and CDR2 is YNNKEL (reference sequence). The CDR3 sequence is CASSREANYGYTF. CDR3 sequence (DNA): TGTGCCAGCAGCCGGGAGGCTAACTATGGCTACACCTTC.

This rearrangement joins TRBV6-5 to TRBJ2-5; 9 bases agree with TRBD1. J lost 4 bases, V lost 2 bases, and 5 bases had no gene match. The V gene's germline CDR1 is MNHEY and CDR2 SVGAGI. CDR3 length: 15 residues. CDR3 sequence: CASSYDNRGRETQYF. As DNA, the CDR3 is TGTGCCAGCAGTTACGATAACAGGGGGCGAGAGACCCAGTACTTC.